A selection of T cell receptor beta chains follows, all from one sample in a study of blood T cell repertoires in COVID-19. TCRdb keeps only in-frame clones here, not all; method: immunoSEQ multiplex PCR. The sample carries about 230,000 clones, around 83% recorded once. Sequencing input: peripheral blood. These receptors were obtained from a woman between 45 and 65 years old with acute or convalescent COVID-19. Both conserved end residues are part of each CDR3. The D gene is left open where the match is weak. Clone size is not always given. Where it is, it says once, few, many or a class for expanded clones.

>.|TRBV4-1|TRBJ1-1|.
TGCGCCAGCAGCCAAGTTTTGGGGGGCACTGAAGCTTTCTTT
CASSQVLGGTEAFF
>.|TRBV24-1|TRBJ2-7|.
TGTGCCACCAGCCAGACAAGCTCCTACGAGCAGTACTTC
CATSQTSSYEQYF
>.|TRBV10-1|TRBJ2-7|.
TGCGCCAGCAGTGAATACCGGGAAGGGTACGAGCAGTACTTC
CASSEYREGYEQYF
>.|TRBV7-9|TRBJ1-4|.
TGTGCCAGCAGCTCTCCCACCGGGACACCTAATGAAAAACTGTTTTTT
CASSSPTGTPNEKLFF
>.|TRBV10-1|TRBJ2-1|TRBD2
TGCGCCAGCAGTGATCCTAGCGGGGGCTCCTACAATGAGCAGTTCTTC
CASSDPSGGSYNEQFF
>.|TRBV9|TRBJ1-5|.
TGTGCCAGCAGCGACGGACAGTCCAATCAGCCCCAGCATTTT
CASSDGQSNQPQHF
>.|TRBV11-2|TRBJ2-5|TRBD2
TGTGCCAGCAGGGCCGGGGTAGCGGGAGGGGAGACCCAGTACTTC
CASRAGVAGGETQYF
>.|TRBV25-1|TRBJ1-1|.
TGTGCCAGCAGGAGTCTAAAGAACACTGAAGCTTTCTTT
CASRSLKNTEAFF
>.|TRBV5-4|TRBJ2-5|TRBD2
TGTGCCAGCAGTTCCAACCTCGGGCGGGGGGGCCGCGAGACCCAGTACTTC
CASSSNLGRGGRETQYF
>.|TRBV5-1|TRBJ1-3|TRBD1
TGCGCCAGCAGCTGGGGGACAGCCTCTGGAAACACCATATATTTT
CASSWGTASGNTIYF
>.|TRBV23-1|TRBJ1-6|.
TGCGCCAGCAGTCAATCGGGGGGACTTCCGAGCTCCTATAATTCACCCCTCCACTTT
CASSQSGGLPSSYNSPLHF
>.|TRBV6-5|TRBJ1-2|.
TGTGCCAGCAATTCGGGGGGCGATTATGGCTACACCTTC
CASNSGGDYGYTF
>.|TRBV10-3|TRBJ1-3|.
TGTGCCGCCGGGGTGGACACCATATATTTT
CAAGVDTIYF
>few|TRBV6-5|TRBJ1-1|.
TGTGCCGGAGAAAGGGGGTCGAACACTGAAGCTTTCTTT
CAGERGSNTEAFF
>.|TRBV7-9|TRBJ1-1|TRBD1
TGTGCCAGCAGCTTAGAGGACAGGGCCACTGAAGCTTTCTTT
CASSLEDRATEAFF
>.|TRBV5-1|TRBJ2-7|.
TGCGCCAGCAGCGCAGGAACCGGGGTCCTAATCCACGAGCAGTACTTC
CASSAGTGVLIHEQYF
>once|TRBV28|TRBJ2-7|TRBD2
TGTGCCAGCAGTTACCCTCGGGCTAGCGGTCACTTCAAGGAGTACTTC
CASSYPRASGHFKEYF
>.|TRBV4-1|TRBJ1-5|.
TGCGCCAGCAGCCAAGACGAGTATCAGCCCCAGCATTTT
CASSQDEYQPQHF
>.|TRBV15|TRBJ1-5|TRBD1
TGTGCCACCAGCAGGACAGGGGATCGACAGCCCCAGCATTTT
CATSRTGDRQPQHF
>once|TRBV29-1|TRBJ1-2|.
TGCAGCGTCAAAGGCCAAATAAGCGGGTATGGCTACACCTTC
CSVKGQISGYGYTF
>.|TRBV27|TRBJ2-6|TRBD1
TGTGCCAGCAGTCTGGACAGGGCTGGGGCCAACGTCCTGACTTTC
CASSLDRAGANVLTF
>.|TRBV7-3|TRBJ1-6|.
TGTGCCAGCAGCACCAACTCGAGCTCCTATAATTCACCCCTCCACTTT
CASSTNSSSYNSPLHF
>.|TRBV6-5|TRBJ2-5|.
TGTGCCAGCAGTTCGCGTGGAGGGCGAGAGACCCAGTACTTC
CASSSRGGRETQYF
>.|TRBV10-3|TRBJ1-1|.
TGTGCCATCAGTGCTGGGGGCTCCAGGGCTGAAGCTTTCTTT
CAISAGGSRAEAFF
>.|TRBV4-1|TRBJ2-1|.
TGCGCCAGCAGCCAAGAGGTCCACGGGTCCTACAATGAGCAGTTCTTC
CASSQEVHGSYNEQFF
>few|TRBV2|TRBJ2-3|TRBD2
TGTGCCAGCCAATGGACTAGCGGGAGAGGAGATACGCAGTATTTT
CASQWTSGRGDTQYF
>once|TRBV6-4|TRBJ2-1|TRBD2
TGTGCCAGCAGTGTGGGGACTAGCGGGACCCTGAACTACAATGAGCAGTTCTTC
CASSVGTSGTLNYNEQFF
>.|TRBV25-1|TRBJ1-5|TRBD1
TGTGCCAGCAGTTCAGGGGGCAGGCAGCCCCAGCATTTT
CASSSGGRQPQHF
>.|TRBV5-1|TRBJ1-2|TRBD1
TGCGCCAGCAGCCCAGAAACAGGGGCGACCTATGGCTACACCTTC
CASSPETGATYGYTF
>few|TRBV20-1|TRBJ2-1|TRBD1
TGCAGTGCTAGTGGGGACAGGGGGCGCTCGGAGCAGTTCTTC
CSASGDRGRSEQFF
>.|TRBV10-3|TRBJ1-2|.
TGTGCCATCAGAGCTGAAAACTATGGCTACACCTTC
CAIRAENYGYTF
>few|TRBV9|TRBJ1-2|TRBD1
TGTGCCAGCAGCGTGGGACAGGGGACAGGGTATGGCTACACCTTC
CASSVGQGTGYGYTF
>.|TRBV6-5|TRBJ1-2|TRBD1
TGTGCCAGCAGTCCAACAGGGGGCTATGGCTACACCTTC
CASSPTGGYGYTF
>once|TRBV20-1|TRBJ1-1|.
TGCAGTGCTAGTTTCCCAGGGGTCAGGGGAGTGAACACTGAAGCTTTCTTT
CSASFPGVRGVNTEAFF
>.|TRBV24-1|TRBJ2-2|.
TGTGCCACCCAGATTGGAGCCGCCGCCGGGGAGCTGTTTTTT
CATQIGAAAGELFF
>.|TRBV19|TRBJ2-3|TRBD2
TGTGCCAGTAGTGCCCGACTAGCGGGAGACGTAGATACGCAGTATTTT
CASSARLAGDVDTQYF
>.|TRBV2|TRBJ1-2|TRBD1
TGTGCCAGCCGGACAGGGGACTATGGCTACACCTTC
CASRTGDYGYTF
>.|TRBV4-1|TRBJ2-5|TRBD1
TGCGCCAGCAGCCAAATACAGGGGGCAGAGACCCAGTACTTC
CASSQIQGAETQYF
>.|TRBV5-1|TRBJ2-2|TRBD1
TGCGCCAGCAGCATACCCGGGACAGGGACCGGGGAGCTGTTTTTT
CASSIPGTGTGELFF
>.|TRBV7-2|TRBJ1-5|.
TGTGCCAGCAGCTTAGGGGGGCAAAGCAATCAGCCCCAGCATTTT
CASSLGGQSNQPQHF
>.|TRBV27|TRBJ1-2|.
TGTGCCAGCAGTTTGGGGCTACGGTATGGCTACACCTTC
CASSLGLRYGYTF
>.|TRBV2|TRBJ2-5|.
TGTGCCAGCAGTGCTATGGGGGCGGGCCTCGAGACCCAGTACTTC
CASSAMGAGLETQYF
>few|TRBV21-1|TRBJ2-6|.
TGTGCCAGCAGACCCGGGACAGGGGAGTCTGGGGCCAACGTCCTGACTTTC
CASRPGTGESGANVLTF
>.|TRBV6-5|TRBJ1-1|TRBD1
TGTGCCAGCAGGCAGACAGGGGGAGGCACTGAAGCTTTCTTT
CASRQTGGGTEAFF
>.|TRBV5-4|TRBJ2-1|TRBD2
TGTGCCAGCCGAGCGGGGGGAGGGAATGAGCAGTTCTTC
CASRAGGGNEQFF
>.|TRBV19|TRBJ1-6|TRBD1
TGTGCCAGTAGTGTCCGGACAGGGATTAGAGATTCACCCCTCCACTTT
CASSVRTGIRDSPLHF
>.|TRBV28|TRBJ2-7|TRBD1
TGTGCCACCTACCGGGACAGGCCCTACGAGCAGTACTTC
CATYRDRPYEQYF
>few|TRBV7-2|TRBJ1-6|.
TGTGCCAGCAGCACGGACACGTGGAATTCACCCCTCCACTTT
CASSTDTWNSPLHF
>.|TRBV12-3/TRBV12-4|TRBJ2-3|.
TGTGCCAGTAATGAGGGCACAGATACGCAGTATTTT
CASNEGTDTQYF
>once|TRBV5-5|TRBJ2-5|.
TGTGCCAGCAGCTTGGAAGGAGGGTTAGAGACCCAGTACTTC
CASSLEGGLETQYF